The clone carrying this TCR beta chain was counted only a few times. The source of the sample is a study of cytotoxic CD8 clonotypes in ibrutinib-treated CLL. The CDR3 consists of 14 residues. The V end lost 8 bases, the J end lost 5 bases, and 15 bases lay between the germline ends. Germline loops: CDR1 MGHDK, CDR2 SYGVNS. Here immunoSEQ multiplex PCR was the method, and the copy in TCRdb shows in-frame clones only, minus some. The sample consists of just over 65,000 clones, roughly 72% of them appearing once. The chain joins TRBV25-1 to TRBJ2-2, with a tentative D call TRBD2 (6 bases). The clonotype originates from a human donor with chronic lymphocytic leukemia. The sequences come from PBMCs, collected after 12 months of ibrutinib treatment. Here the CDR3 reads CASRKTRGTGELFF. In DNA form, the CDR3 reads TGTGCCAGCCGGAAGACCCGGGGGACCGGGGAGCTGTTTTTT.